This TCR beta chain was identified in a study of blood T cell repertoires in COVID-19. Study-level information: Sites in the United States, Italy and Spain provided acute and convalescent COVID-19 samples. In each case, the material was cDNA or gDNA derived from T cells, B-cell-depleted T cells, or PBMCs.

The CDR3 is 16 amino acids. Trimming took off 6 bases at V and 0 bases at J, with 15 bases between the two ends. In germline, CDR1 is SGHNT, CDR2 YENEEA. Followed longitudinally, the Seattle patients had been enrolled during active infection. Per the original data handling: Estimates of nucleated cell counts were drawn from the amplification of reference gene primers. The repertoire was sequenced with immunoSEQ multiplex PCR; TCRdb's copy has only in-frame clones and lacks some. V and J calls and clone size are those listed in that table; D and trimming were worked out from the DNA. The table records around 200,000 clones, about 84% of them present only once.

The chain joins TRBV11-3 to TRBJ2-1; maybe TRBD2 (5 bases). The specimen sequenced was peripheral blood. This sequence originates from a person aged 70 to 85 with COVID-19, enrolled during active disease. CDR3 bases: TGTGCCAGCAGTTCTCGTTGGGAGAGCTCCTACAATGAGCAGTTCTTC. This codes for CASSSRWESSYNEQFF. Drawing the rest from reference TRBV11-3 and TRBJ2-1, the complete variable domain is EAGVVQSPRYKIIEKKQPVAFWCNPISGHNTLYWYLQNLGQGPELLIRYENEEAVDDSQLPKDRFSAERLKGVDSTLKIQPAELGDSAVYLCASSSRWESSYNEQFFGPGTRLTVL.